This TCR beta chain is from a study of T cell changes during pregnancy in multiple sclerosis. Germline V gene data show CDR1 as SGHRS and CDR2 as YFSETQ. The CDR3 contains 12 residues. Method: immunoSEQ multiplex PCR; TCRdb's copy keeps in-frame clones and lacks some. The repertoire holds 89,000 or so clones, with approximately 91% as singletons. The TCR comes from a female donor in good health, serving as a control in a pregnancy study. Some clones in this sample may be carry-over from other donors' samples. The J gene is TRBJ2-5, the V gene TRBV5-1, with no clear D. The closer fit of TRBJ2-7 to the DNA end suggests the J call may be wrong. The specimen comprised PBMCs, sampled in the first trimester of pregnancy. CDR3 residues: CASSLGWYEQYF. The DNA for the CDR3 is TGCGCCAGCAGCTTGGGGTGGTACGAGCAGTACTTC.